A single sample is the source of the 18 T cell receptor beta chains below, sequenced in a study of blood T cell repertoires in COVID-19. Measured with immunoSEQ multiplex PCR; TCRdb has only the in-frame clones, and not every one. The sample lists over 200,000 clones; more than 85% were seen once. Specimen: peripheral blood. The receptor set was obtained from a man in his 60s with COVID-19, enrolled during active disease.

The V call is TRBV10-2, the J call TRBJ1-1; D gene uncertain. CDR3 length: 14 amino acids. Germline V gene lookup returns CDR1 WSHSY and CDR2 SAAADI. Deletions cut 3 bases from V and 1 base from J, with 9 bases between. The CDR3 DNA is TGCGCCAGCAGTGATCCATTTTCGAACACTGAAGCTTTCTTT. Translating it yields CASSDPFSNTEAFF.

This chain joins TRBV7-3 and TRBJ2-2, with 9 bases matching TRBD2. This CDR3 is built from 15 residues. Germline V gives CDR1 SGHTA, CDR2 FQGTGA. V was pared by 1 base and J by 10 bases, with 7 bases of the junction left unmatched. The CDR3 nucleotides are TGTGCCAGCAGCTTAAAGCTAGCGGGAACTGAGGAGCTGTTTTTT. Translating gives CASSLKLAGTEELFF.

V gene TRBV19 combines with J gene TRBJ2-7; no definite D call. Trimming left V 6 bases short and J 3 bases short, with 9 bases between. The CDR3 loop spans 12 amino acids. The germline CDR1 and CDR2 sequences are LNHDA and SQIVND (reference sequence). The CDR3 reads CASSPGYYEQYF. In DNA, the CDR3 is TGTGCCAGTAGCCCCGGGTACTACGAGCAGTACTTC.

The chain employs TRBV5-6 and TRBJ2-7; no clear D gene. CDR3 length: 13 residues. Germline CDR1 SGHDT, CDR2 YYEEEE. With 4 bases removed from V and 4 bases from J, the gap between germline ends came to 12 bases. The CDR3 spells CASSPTEFYEQYF. CDR3 DNA sequence: TGTGCCAGCAGCCCGACGGAGTTTTACGAGCAGTACTTC.

This rearrangement joins TRBV6-5 to TRBJ2-7, with TRBD2 as a possible D gene (5 bases). Germline lookup yields CDR1 MNHEY and CDR2 SVGAGI. The CDR3 totals 13 residues. Trimming took 2 bases from V and 5 from J, leaving 10 bases between them. In nucleotides, the CDR3 is TGTGCCAGCAGTTACGAGGGTTTAAACGAGCAGTACTTC. Translated, it gives CASSYEGLNEQYF.

V is TRBV19 and J is TRBJ1-1; 7 nucleotides align to TRBD1. V was clipped by 8 bases and J by 4 bases; unmatched bases: 7. The CDR3 is made up of 13 amino acids. CDR1 and CDR2 (germline): LNHDA, SQIVND (reference sequence). The CDR3 region is CASGVQGGTEAFF. The CDR3, as DNA: TGTGCCAGTGGGGTTCAGGGGGGCACTGAAGCTTTCTTT.

The genes are TRBV28 and TRBJ1-2; TRBD1 matches at 12 bases. The V and J ends lost 6 bases and 7 bases, in that order; junction bases with no gene match: 9. The germline V gene has CDR1 MDHEN and CDR2 SYDVKM. The CDR3 consists of 15 residues. CDR3 amino acids: CASRAGTGGAPGYTF. The DNA for the CDR3 is TGTGCCAGCAGGGCAGGGACAGGGGGCGCCCCTGGCTACACCTTC.

V gene TRBV19 combines with J gene TRBJ2-5, with 9 bases that match TRBD2. The V gene's germline CDR1 is LNHDA and CDR2 SQIVND (reference sequence). The CDR3 contains 15 residues. The V gene end was trimmed by 3 bases and the J gene end by 3 bases; junction bases not matched to a gene: 5. The chain's CDR3 is CASSIWLAGKETQYF. In DNA, the CDR3 is TGTGCCAGTAGTATTTGGCTAGCGGGGAAAGAGACCCAGTACTTC.

V and J are TRBV18 and TRBJ2-1; 13 bases map to TRBD2. CDR1 is KGHSH and CDR2 is LQKENI in the germline V gene. CDR3 size: 16 residues. Trimming took 3 bases from V and 9 from J; bases not matched to a gene: 8. For the CDR3, the DNA is TGTGCCAGCTCACCCGGGCCGGGACTAGCGGGAAGTGAGCAGTTCTTC. Residues: CASSPGPGLAGSEQFF.

The V gene is TRBV18, the J gene TRBJ1-5; 7 bases fit TRBD1. V lost 4 bases, J lost 9 bases, and 15 bases stayed unmatched. Germline V lookup: CDR1 KGHSH, CDR2 LQKENI. The CDR3 has 16 amino acids. CDR3 amino acids: CASSRNRQGGGSPQHF. The CDR3 region has the DNA TGTGCCAGCTCACGAAATCGGCAGGGGGGCGGATCGCCCCAGCATTTT.

This chain connects TRBV27 to TRBJ1-5; 10 nucleotides match TRBD1. J gave up 9 bases and V 5 bases, and 13 bases lay outside the gene matches. The CDR3 sequence is 16 residues long. The germline V gene has CDR1 MNHEY and CDR2 SMNVEV (reference sequence). The CDR3 coding sequence is TGTGCCAGCAGTCTAAAGGGACAGGGGACCGGAGGGCCCCAGCATTTT. This translates into CASSLKGQGTGGPQHF.

The rearrangement uses TRBV7-2 and TRBJ1-1, with a weak D call TRBD1 (5 bases). The CDR3 has 19 residues. V was clipped by 5 bases and J by 2 bases, with 27 bases between them. The V gene's germline CDR1 is SGHTA and CDR2 FQGNSA. CDR3 DNA: TGTGCCAGCAGCCTCCCCCCAACGGGCCCGGTAAGGGGAAACACTGAAGCTTTCTTT. It codes for CASSLPPTGPVRGNTEAFF.

The CDR3 DNA sequence: TGTGCCAGCAGCGCTCGGACAGGGAATCTTCTTAATGAAAAACTGTTTTTT. This gives the protein CASSARTGNLLNEKLFF. V and J are TRBV5-8 and TRBJ1-4; 8 bases line up with TRBD1. The germline gives CDR1 SGHTS, CDR2 YDEGEE. The junction had 12 bases not matched to a gene; V was cut back by 4 bases and J by 4 bases. This CDR3 has 17 amino acids.

As to this clone: At one of its ends the junction is not consistent with the germline gene, which may arise from a read error. This rearrangement joins TRBV18 to TRBJ1-2; D remains ambiguous. This CDR3 has 10 residues. Germline CDR1 and CDR2: KGHSH and LQKENI. The CDR3 sequence is CASSPEGYGF. As DNA, the CDR3 is TGTGCCAGCTCACCAGAGGGCTACGGCTTC.

V and J are TRBV3-1 (or the pseudogene TRBV3-2) and TRBJ2-2, with unresolved D. Trimming took off 2 bases at V and 0 bases at J, with 10 bases between the two ends. Germline CDR1 and CDR2: LGHDT and YNNKEL (reference sequence). This CDR3 has 16 residues. CDR3 residues: CASSQIGETNTGELFF. Written as DNA, the CDR3 is TGTGCCAGCAGCCAAATTGGAGAGACGAACACCGGGGAGCTGTTTTTT.

This chain joins TRBV6-1 and TRBJ2-4; D is perhaps TRBD1 (5 bases). Trimming took off 0 bases at V and 1 base at J, with 13 bases between the two ends. The V gene's germline CDR1 is MNHNS and CDR2 SASEGT. CDR3 length equals 17 residues. This CDR3 reads CASSEAIWAGAKNIQYF. CDR3 DNA sequence: TGTGCCAGCAGTGAAGCGATATGGGCAGGGGCCAAAAACATTCAGTACTTC.

The chain combines TRBV18 with TRBJ1-5, with D tentatively TRBD1 (6 bases). The ends were cut back, 3 bases at V and 5 bases at J, with 8 bases in the middle. Germline V gene data show CDR1 as KGHSH and CDR2 as LQKENI. The CDR3 runs to 13 residues. The CDR3 is CASSPQGHQPQHF. CDR3 bases: TGTGCCAGCTCACCCCAGGGGCATCAGCCCCAGCATTTT. The full variable domain, with the rest looked up from reference TRBV18 and TRBJ1-5, is NAGVMQNPRHLVRRRGQEARLRCSPMKGHSHVYWYRQLPEEGLKFMVYLQKENIIDESGMPKERFSAEFPKEGPSILRIQQVVRGDSAAYFCASSPQGHQPQHFGDGTRLSIL.

DNA of the CDR3: TGTGCCAGCAGCCAGTCAGGGGCCGATCAGCCCCAGCATTTT. Amino acids: CASSQSGADQPQHF. The chain combines TRBV3-1 (or the pseudogene TRBV3-2) with TRBJ1-5, with D tentatively TRBD1 (6 bases). V lost 3 bases to trimming and J lost 5 bases, with 11 bases between them. Looked up from germline, CDR1 is LGHDT and CDR2 is YNNKEL (reference sequence). This CDR3 contains 14 residues.